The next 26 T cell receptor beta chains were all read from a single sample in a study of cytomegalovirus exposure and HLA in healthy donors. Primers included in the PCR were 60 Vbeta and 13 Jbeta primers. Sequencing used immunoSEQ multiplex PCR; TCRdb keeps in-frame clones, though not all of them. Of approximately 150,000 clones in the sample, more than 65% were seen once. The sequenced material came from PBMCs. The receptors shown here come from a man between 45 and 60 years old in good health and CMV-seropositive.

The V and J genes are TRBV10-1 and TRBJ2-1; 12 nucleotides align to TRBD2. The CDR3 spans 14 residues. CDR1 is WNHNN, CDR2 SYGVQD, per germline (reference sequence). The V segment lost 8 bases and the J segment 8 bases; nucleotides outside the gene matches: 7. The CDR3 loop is CASGPSGGAHEQFF. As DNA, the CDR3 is TGCGCCAGCGGACCTAGCGGGGGGGCCCATGAGCAGTTCTTC.

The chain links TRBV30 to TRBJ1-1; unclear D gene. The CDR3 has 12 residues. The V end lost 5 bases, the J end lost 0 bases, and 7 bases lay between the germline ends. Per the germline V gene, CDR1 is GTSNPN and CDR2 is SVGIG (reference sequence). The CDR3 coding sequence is TGTGCCTGGGGGCTCTTGAACACTGAAGCTTTCTTT. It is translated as CAWGLLNTEAFF.

CDR3 nucleotides: TGTGCCAGCAGACGGTCGGTTGCAGATACGCAGTATTTT. Amino acids: CASRRSVADTQYF. The gene calls are TRBV11-2 and TRBJ2-3; no firm D call. Trimming stripped 6 bases from V and 4 bases from J, with 11 bases between. The CDR3 runs 13 residues. The germline CDR1 and CDR2 sequences are SGHAT and FQNNGV.

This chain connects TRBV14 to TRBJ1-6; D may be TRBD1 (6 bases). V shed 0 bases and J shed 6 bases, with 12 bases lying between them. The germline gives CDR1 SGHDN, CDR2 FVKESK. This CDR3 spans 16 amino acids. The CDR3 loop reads CASSQDQGHPNSPLHF. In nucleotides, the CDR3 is TGTGCCAGCAGCCAAGATCAGGGGCACCCTAATTCACCCCTCCACTTT.

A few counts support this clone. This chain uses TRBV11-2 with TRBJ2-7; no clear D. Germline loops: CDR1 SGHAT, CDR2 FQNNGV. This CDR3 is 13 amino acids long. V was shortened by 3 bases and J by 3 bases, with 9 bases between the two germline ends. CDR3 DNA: TGTGCCAGCAGCTTCTCAGATCTCTACGAGCAGTACTTC. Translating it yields CASSFSDLYEQYF.

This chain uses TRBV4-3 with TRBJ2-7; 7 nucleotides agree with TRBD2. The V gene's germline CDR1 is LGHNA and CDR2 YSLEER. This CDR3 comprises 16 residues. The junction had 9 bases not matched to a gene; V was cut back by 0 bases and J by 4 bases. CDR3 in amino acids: CASSQEGTSVVYEQYF. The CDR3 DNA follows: TGCGCCAGCAGCCAAGAGGGAACTAGCGTTGTTTACGAGCAGTACTTC.

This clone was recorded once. CDR3 amino acids: CASSLDSYNQPQHF. The CDR3 DNA is TGCGCCAGCAGCCTGGACAGTTATAATCAGCCCCAGCATTTT. The rearrangement links TRBV5-1 to TRBJ1-5; D might be TRBD1 (6 bases). Trimming cost V 4 bases and J 4 bases, with 12 bases left between them. Germline V gene lookup returns CDR1 SGHRS and CDR2 YFSETQ. The CDR3 consists of 14 residues.

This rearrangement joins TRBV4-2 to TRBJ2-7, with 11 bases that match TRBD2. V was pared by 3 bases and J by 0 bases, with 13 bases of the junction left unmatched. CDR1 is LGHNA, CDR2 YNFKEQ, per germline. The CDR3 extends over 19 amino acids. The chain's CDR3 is CASSQVYRTSGFSSYEQYF. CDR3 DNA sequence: TGTGCCAGCAGCCAGGTTTACAGGACTAGCGGGTTTAGCTCCTACGAGCAGTACTTC.

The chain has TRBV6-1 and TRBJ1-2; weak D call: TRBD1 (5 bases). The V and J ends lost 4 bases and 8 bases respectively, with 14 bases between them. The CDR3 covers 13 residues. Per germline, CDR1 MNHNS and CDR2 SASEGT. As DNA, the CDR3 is TGTGCCAGCAGTGTCTCGGGACTTTACGGCTACACCTTC. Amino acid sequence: CASSVSGLYGYTF.

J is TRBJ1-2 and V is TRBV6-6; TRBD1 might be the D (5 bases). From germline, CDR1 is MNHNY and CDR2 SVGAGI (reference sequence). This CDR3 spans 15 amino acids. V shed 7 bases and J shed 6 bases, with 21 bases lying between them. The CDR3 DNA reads TGTGCCAGCAACAAACTGGGGGGTAATCGGGATGGCTACACCTTC. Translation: CASNKLGGNRDGYTF.

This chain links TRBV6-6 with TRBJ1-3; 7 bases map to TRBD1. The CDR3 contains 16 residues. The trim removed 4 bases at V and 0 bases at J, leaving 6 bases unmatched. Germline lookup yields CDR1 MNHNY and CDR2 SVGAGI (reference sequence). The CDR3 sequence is CASSFRDRASGNTIYF. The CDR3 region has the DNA TGTGCCAGCAGTTTCCGGGACAGAGCCTCTGGAAACACCATATATTTT.

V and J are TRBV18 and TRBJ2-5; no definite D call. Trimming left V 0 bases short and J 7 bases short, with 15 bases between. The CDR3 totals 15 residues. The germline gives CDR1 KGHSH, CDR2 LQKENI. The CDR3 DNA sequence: TGTGCCAGCTCACCACCGAGTAGCCCGGCGCGGACCCAGTACTTC. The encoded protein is CASSPPSSPARTQYF.

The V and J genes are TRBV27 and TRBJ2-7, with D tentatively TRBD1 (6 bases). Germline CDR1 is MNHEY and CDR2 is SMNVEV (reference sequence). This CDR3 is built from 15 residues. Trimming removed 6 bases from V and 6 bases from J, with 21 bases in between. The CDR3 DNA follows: TGTGCCAGCAGCCGACGGCAGGGGATCTTCTCCGAGCAGTACTTC. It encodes CASSRRQGIFSEQYF.

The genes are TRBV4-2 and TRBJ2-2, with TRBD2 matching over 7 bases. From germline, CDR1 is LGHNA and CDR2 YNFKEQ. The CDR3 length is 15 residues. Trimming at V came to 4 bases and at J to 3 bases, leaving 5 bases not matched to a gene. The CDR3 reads CASSPSTSDTGELFF. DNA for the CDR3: TGTGCCAGCAGCCCCTCCACTAGCGACACCGGGGAGCTGTTTTTT.

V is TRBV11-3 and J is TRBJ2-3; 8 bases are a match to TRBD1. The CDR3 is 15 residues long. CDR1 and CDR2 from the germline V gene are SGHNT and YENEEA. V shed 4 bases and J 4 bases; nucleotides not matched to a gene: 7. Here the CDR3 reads CASSYRGVSSDTQYF. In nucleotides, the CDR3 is TGTGCCAGCAGCTACAGGGGGGTCAGTTCAGATACGCAGTATTTT.

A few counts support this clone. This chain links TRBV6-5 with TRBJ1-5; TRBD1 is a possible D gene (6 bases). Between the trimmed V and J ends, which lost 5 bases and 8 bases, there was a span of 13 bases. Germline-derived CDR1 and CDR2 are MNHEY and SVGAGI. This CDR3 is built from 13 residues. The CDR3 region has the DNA TGTGCCAGCAGTGTAAGGGGGACGGAGCCCCAGCATTTT. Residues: CASSVRGTEPQHF.

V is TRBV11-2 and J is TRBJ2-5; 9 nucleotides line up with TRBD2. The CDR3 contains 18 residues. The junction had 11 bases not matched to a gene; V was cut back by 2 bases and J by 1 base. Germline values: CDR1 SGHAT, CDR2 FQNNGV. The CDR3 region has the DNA TGTGCCAGCAGCTTATATCTAGCGGGGACATCTTTCCAAGAGACCCAGTACTTC. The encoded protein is CASSLYLAGTSFQETQYF.

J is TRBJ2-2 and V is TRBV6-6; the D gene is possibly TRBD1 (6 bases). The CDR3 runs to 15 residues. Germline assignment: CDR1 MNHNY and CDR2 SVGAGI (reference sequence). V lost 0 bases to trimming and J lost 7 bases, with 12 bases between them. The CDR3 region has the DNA TGTGCCAGCAGTTACTCGGGACACCCGAGCGGGGAGCTGTTTTTT. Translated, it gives CASSYSGHPSGELFF.

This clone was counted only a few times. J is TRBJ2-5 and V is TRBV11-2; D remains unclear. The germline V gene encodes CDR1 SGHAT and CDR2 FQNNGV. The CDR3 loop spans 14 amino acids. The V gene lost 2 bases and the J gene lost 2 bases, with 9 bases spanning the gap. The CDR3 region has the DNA TGTGCCAGCAGCTTATATCTATTACAAGAGACCCAGTACTTC. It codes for CASSLYLLQETQYF. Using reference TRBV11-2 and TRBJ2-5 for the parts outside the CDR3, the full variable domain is EAGVAQSPRYKIIEKRQSVAFWCNPISGHATLYWYQQILGQGPKLLIQFQNNGVVDDSQLPKDRFSAERLKGVDSTLKIQPAKLEDSAVYLCASSLYLLQETQYFGPGTRLLVL.

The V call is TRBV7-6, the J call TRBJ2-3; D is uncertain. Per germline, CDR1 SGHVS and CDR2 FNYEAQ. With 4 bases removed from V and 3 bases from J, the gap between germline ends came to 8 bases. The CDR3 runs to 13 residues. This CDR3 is CASSSYSTDTQYF. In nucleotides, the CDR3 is TGTGCCAGCAGCTCCTACTCTACAGATACGCAGTATTTT.

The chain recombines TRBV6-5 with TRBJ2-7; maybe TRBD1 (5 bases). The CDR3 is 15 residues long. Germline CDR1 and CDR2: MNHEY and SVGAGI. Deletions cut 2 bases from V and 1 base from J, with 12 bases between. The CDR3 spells CASSYLQGNSYEQYF. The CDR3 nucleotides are TGTGCCAGCAGTTACCTCCAGGGAAATTCCTACGAGCAGTACTTC.

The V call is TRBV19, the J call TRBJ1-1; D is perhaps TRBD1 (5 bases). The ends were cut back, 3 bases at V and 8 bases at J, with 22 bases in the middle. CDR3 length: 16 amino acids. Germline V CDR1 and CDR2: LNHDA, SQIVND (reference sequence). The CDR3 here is CASSMKGPPSGAEAFF. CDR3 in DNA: TGTGCCAGTAGTATGAAGGGGCCCCCCAGTGGTGCCGAAGCTTTCTTT.

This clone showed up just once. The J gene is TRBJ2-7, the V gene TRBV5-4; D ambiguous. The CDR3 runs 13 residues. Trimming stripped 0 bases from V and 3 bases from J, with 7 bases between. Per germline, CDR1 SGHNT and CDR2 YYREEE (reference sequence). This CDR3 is CASSLDGVYEQYF. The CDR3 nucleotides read TGTGCCAGCAGCTTGGACGGAGTCTACGAGCAGTACTTC.

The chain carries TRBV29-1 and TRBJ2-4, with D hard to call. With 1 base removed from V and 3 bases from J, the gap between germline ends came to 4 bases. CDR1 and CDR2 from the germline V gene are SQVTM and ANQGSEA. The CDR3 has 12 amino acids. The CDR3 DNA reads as TGCAGCGTTGAAGCCTACAAAAACATTCAGTACTTC. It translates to CSVEAYKNIQYF.

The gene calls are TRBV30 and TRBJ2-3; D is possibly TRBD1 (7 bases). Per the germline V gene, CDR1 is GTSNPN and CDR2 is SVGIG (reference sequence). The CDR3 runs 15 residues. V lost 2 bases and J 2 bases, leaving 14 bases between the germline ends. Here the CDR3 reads CAWSTRGAPTDTQYF. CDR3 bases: TGTGCCTGGAGTACCAGGGGGGCCCCCACAGATACGCAGTATTTT.

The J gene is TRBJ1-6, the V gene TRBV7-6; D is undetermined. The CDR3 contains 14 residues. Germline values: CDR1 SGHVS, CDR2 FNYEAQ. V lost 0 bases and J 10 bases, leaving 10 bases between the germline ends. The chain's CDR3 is CASSLAAQNSPLHF. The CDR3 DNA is TGTGCCAGCAGCTTAGCGGCTCAAAACTCACCCCTCCACTTT.